This TCR beta chain was identified during a study of blood T cell repertoires in COVID-19. At the level of the study: Specimens from acute and convalescent COVID-19 originated in the United States, Italy and Spain.

This CDR3 spans 16 amino acids. V lost 5 bases, J lost 5 bases, and 21 bases lay in between. Germline loops: CDR1 SGHVS, CDR2 FQNEAQ. Only in-frame clones appear in the TCRdb table, and some are missing; sequencing was by immunoSEQ multiplex PCR. This sample yields around 82,000 clones, of which approximately 91% are seen a single time; roughly an eighth belongs to the top ten. The chain is built from TRBV7-8 and TRBJ2-5; D is perhaps TRBD2 (6 bases). The clonotype was recovered from a man in his 70s with active or convalescent COVID-19. The specimen was peripheral blood. The CDR3 coding sequence is TGTGCCAGCAGCGGGCGCGGGGACCTCCGGGGGGAGACCCAGTACTTC. This translates into CASSGRGDLRGETQYF.